This entry describes one T cell receptor beta chain. In the original analysis: Scientists estimated how many nucleated cells there were by amplifying reference gene primers. Assay: immunoSEQ multiplex PCR; the TCRdb copy retains only in-frame clones and omits some. V and J calls and clone size are given by that table; D and trimming were obtained from the DNA. Here the sample spans roughly 250,000 clones, 82% being singletons. This sample stems from a study of blood T cell repertoires in COVID-19. Study details: Sites in the United States, Italy and Spain provided acute and convalescent COVID-19 samples. T cells, B-cell-depleted T cells, or PBMCs supplied cDNA or gDNA.

Trimming removed 1 base from V and 9 bases from J; junction bases left unmatched: 3. Germline V gene data show CDR1 as ENHRY and CDR2 as SYGVKD. The CDR3 covers 13 residues. J is TRBJ2-1 and V is TRBV10-3; 7 positions match TRBD2. This TCR came from an elderly woman with active or convalescent COVID-19. The sequencing input was peripheral blood. The CDR3 spells CAISELGTTEQFF. DNA of the CDR3: TGTGCCATCAGTGAGTTAGGGACTACTGAGCAGTTCTTC.